This T cell receptor beta chain is drawn from a study of T-cell reconstitution after alpha-beta-depleted transplantation in children. This CDR3 has 13 residues. The V end lost 3 bases, the J end lost 5 bases, and 13 bases lay between the germline ends. Germline values: CDR1 SQVTM, CDR2 ANQGSEA. Many counts were recorded for this clonotype. TCRbeta library preparation incorporated unique molecular identifiers. TCRdb ran MiXCR on the PCR reads and lists one entry per CDR3 protein. The sample has about 240,000 distinct CDR3 sequences; about 12% are singletons. The starting material was PBMCs from the stem cell graft donor, obtained from the stem cell graft. The receptor was derived from a human donor who donated a stem cell graft to a child with acute lymphoblastic leukemia. This sequence joins TRBV29-1 and TRBJ1-1; D perhaps matches TRBD1 (5 bases). The CDR3 DNA reads as TGCAGCGTTGACCTGGGGGTTCGAACTGAAGCTTTCTTT. Its protein product is CSVDLGVRTEAFF.